The TCR beta chain under discussion was sequenced for a study of blood T cells in healthy people across ages. Per the germline V gene, CDR1 is SEHNR and CDR2 is FQNEAQ (reference sequence). The CDR3 loop spans 15 amino acids. V was shortened by 6 bases and J by 4 bases, with 15 bases between the two germline ends. Primers used in a second PCR of roughly 6 to 11 cycles were a sample-barcoded 5' primer and a J-beta primer mix. A 12-random-nucleotide template-switch adaptor tagged each cDNA molecule. MiXCR, applied by TCRdb to the 5' RACE reads, yields one record per CDR3 protein. In the table there are about 290,000 distinct CDR3 sequences, roughly 26% of which are singletons.

The TCR originated in a woman between 65 and 79 years old in good health. The V call is TRBV7-9, the J call TRBJ1-4; no clear D. Material: blood. The CDR3 region has the DNA TGTGCCAGCAGTCCCCAGACCAGACTTAATGAAAAACTGTTTTTT. Its protein is CASSPQTRLNEKLFF.